The source of this TCR beta chain is a study of control samples from healthy donors and cancer patients. This CDR3 has 13 residues. Germline V gene data show CDR1 as SGHRS and CDR2 as YFSETQ. Trimming pared 7 bases from V and 7 bases from J, leaving 18 bases between. TCRdb keeps only in-frame clones here, not all; method: immunoSEQ multiplex PCR. The sample has 150,000 or so clones; 70% to 90% are singletons. The genes are TRBV5-1 and TRBJ2-7; possible D gene TRBD2, 6 bases. The TCR was taken from a man younger than 30 in good health. The sequencing sample was made of blood. The CDR3 coding sequence is TGCGCCAGCTCAGGGACTGGTCGAGAGGAGCAGTACTTC. Its protein product is CASSGTGREEQYF.